Shown below are 29 T cell receptor beta chains from a single sample sequenced in a study of T cells expressing NK-cell markers (dated by TCRdb to the early 2020s). The library was produced with 5' RACE. The sequencer was an Illumina HiSeq 2000. TCRdb reprocessed the public reads and reports one entry per CDR3 protein sequence, without DNA. This specimen's table enumerates 350,000 to 500,000 distinct CDR3 sequences. The leading ten clones occupy 6% to 8% of the sample. Sequenced sample: blood T cells: a sorted CD56 or NKG2C T cell subset, CD4+ or CD8+ T cells, or bulk PBMC T cells (not recorded which). These receptors originate from a woman aged 18-70 years in good health.

The chain links TRBV12-3 or TRBV12-4 to TRBJ2-1; there is no DNA to check the TCRdb D call of TRBD2. The length of the CDR3 is 14 residues. This CDR3 reads CASSPSGNYNEQFF.

The chain has TRBV18 and TRBJ2-2; TCRdb calls TRBD1, which cannot be checked without DNA. This CDR3 region has 17 residues. Per germline, CDR1 KGHSH and CDR2 LQKENI. The CDR3 loop reads CASSPQDRTANTGELFF.

The rearrangement joins TRBV7-8 to TRBJ1-1; TCRdb lists TRBD1, though no DNA is available to test this call. The germline CDR1 and CDR2 sequences are SGHVS and FQNEAQ. This CDR3 has 15 residues. This CDR3 is CASSSVGRGNTEAFF.

The chain carries TRBV24-1 and TRBJ2-3. The CDR3 contains 11 residues. Germline-derived CDR1 and CDR2 are KGHDR and SFDVKD. CDR3 in amino acids: CATSDYDTQYF.

The chain couples TRBV4-2 to TRBJ2-3; TCRdb names TRBD2, which stays unverified in the absence of DNA. Germline-derived CDR1 and CDR2 are LGHNA and YNFKEQ. The CDR3 consists of 17 residues. CDR3 amino acids: CASSRSSGGVGIDTQYF.

The chain is built from TRBV30 and TRBJ2-1; TCRdb calls TRBD2, which cannot be checked without DNA. The germline V gene encodes CDR1 GTSNPN and CDR2 SVGIG (reference sequence). The CDR3 contains 16 residues. The CDR3 sequence: CAWSNSADSSYNEQFF.

The chain carries TRBV29-1 and TRBJ2-7; TCRdb's D gene call, TRBD2, goes unchecked for lack of DNA. The CDR3 covers 14 residues. Per germline, CDR1 SQVTM and CDR2 ANQGSEA. The CDR3 region is CSIGVGGVFHEQYF.

V and J are TRBV20-1 and TRBJ2-3; no DNA is available, so the TRBD2 call from TCRdb remains unchecked. Germline V CDR1 and CDR2: DFQATT, SNEGSKA (reference sequence). This CDR3 has 17 residues. The CDR3 is CSARDPRASGITDTQYF.

The rearrangement joins TRBV4-2 to TRBJ2-1; lacking DNA, the TRBD1 call made by TCRdb goes unchecked. CDR3 length: 15 residues. CDR1 and CDR2 (germline): LGHNA, YNFKEQ. The CDR3 region is CASSQVGQRYNEQFF.

The V and J genes are TRBV18 and TRBJ2-7; there is no DNA to check the TCRdb D call of TRBD1. CDR1 KGHSH and CDR2 LQKENI come from the germline V gene. This CDR3 has 15 amino acids. The CDR3 region is CASSPPTGAVYEQYF.

The rearrangement joins TRBV11-2 to TRBJ2-1; TCRdb indicates TRBD1, and absent DNA this call remains unverified. This CDR3 has 16 amino acids. Per the germline V gene, CDR1 is SGHAT and CDR2 is FQNNGV. CDR3 protein: CASSLHLAGVYNEQFF.

The chain joins TRBV20-1 to TRBJ1-2; the D call from TCRdb, TRBD1, cannot be confirmed without DNA. Germline V lookup: CDR1 DFQATT, CDR2 SNEGSKA (reference sequence). The CDR3 contains 14 residues. The CDR3 loop reads CSARGDRAGDGYTF.

The V call is TRBV11-2, the J call TRBJ2-2. The CDR3 is 14 amino acids. Germline CDR1 SGHAT, CDR2 FQNNGV. The CDR3 spells CASSSQGTAGELFF.

The V call is TRBV12-3 or TRBV12-4, the J call TRBJ2-1. This CDR3 is built from 16 residues. Here the CDR3 reads CASSFSLWGSYNEQFF.

The chain recombines TRBV20-1 with TRBJ1-6; TCRdb gives TRBD1 as the D gene, but with no DNA this cannot be confirmed. CDR1 is DFQATT, CDR2 SNEGSKA, per germline (reference sequence). The CDR3 runs to 15 residues. The CDR3 reads CSAKKTGTYNSPLHF.

The chain joins TRBV7-9 to TRBJ2-7; TCRdb returns TRBD1, unconfirmable since there is no DNA. CDR1 is SEHNR and CDR2 is FQNEAQ in the germline V gene (reference sequence). The CDR3 covers 16 residues. The CDR3 region is CASTALGGAQGDEQYF.

The chain joins TRBV20-1 to TRBJ2-6; TCRdb's D gene call, TRBD2, goes unchecked for lack of DNA. CDR1 and CDR2 (germline): DFQATT, SNEGSKA (reference sequence). This CDR3 comprises 14 residues. CDR3 in amino acids: CSAPPLSGANVLTF.

The rearrangement uses TRBV4-3 and TRBJ2-1; TCRdb outputs TRBD2, but without DNA this stays unchecked. From germline, CDR1 is LGHNA and CDR2 YSLEER. The CDR3 loop spans 16 amino acids. CDR3 sequence reads: CASSQERAGGPGEQFF.

This rearrangement joins TRBV20-1 to TRBJ2-7. This CDR3 spans 11 amino acids. Per the germline V gene, CDR1 is DFQATT and CDR2 is SNEGSKA (reference sequence). The CDR3: CSASGVGEQYF.

This chain connects TRBV21-1 to TRBJ2-2; absent DNA, TCRdb's TRBD1 call cannot be checked. TRBV21-1 is a recognized pseudogene. The CDR3 length is 14 residues. CDR3 sequence: CASSIRQGSGELFF.

The CDR3 here is CASSQPPYEQYF. The gene calls are TRBV3-1 and TRBJ2-7. CDR3 size: 12 residues. CDR1 LGHDT and CDR2 YNNKEL come from the germline V gene (reference sequence).

J is TRBJ2-4 and V is TRBV28; TCRdb's assignment of TRBD1 cannot be checked, as there is no DNA. The CDR3 loop spans 16 amino acids. Looked up from germline, CDR1 is MDHEN and CDR2 is SYDVKM. The CDR3 spells CASIGQAAIAKNIQYF.

J is TRBJ1-5 and V is TRBV6-2 or TRBV6-3. CDR1 and CDR2 (germline): MNHEY, SVGEGT. The CDR3 length is 15 residues. CDR3 protein: CASMRGGPRAQPQHF.

This chain uses TRBV27 with TRBJ1-1. CDR3 length: 13 residues. Germline V gives CDR1 MNHEY, CDR2 SMNVEV (reference sequence). The CDR3: CASSSGWNTEAFF.

The V gene is TRBV7-2, the J gene TRBJ1-1; as DNA is missing, the TRBD1 call by TCRdb cannot be tested. CDR3 size: 13 residues. Per the germline V gene, CDR1 is SGHTA and CDR2 is FQGNSA. The CDR3 reads CASSTGTNTEAFF.

The chain employs TRBV6-5 and TRBJ2-5. Germline assignment: CDR1 MNHEY and CDR2 SVGAGI. This CDR3 has 12 residues. The CDR3 loop reads CASSSSPETQYF.

The rearrangement uses TRBV7-8 and TRBJ2-2. This CDR3 is built from 16 residues. Per germline, CDR1 SGHVS and CDR2 FQNEAQ. The CDR3 loop reads CASTATHLANTGELFF.

The rearrangement links TRBV4-3 to TRBJ2-3; checking the TCRdb D call of TRBD2 is not possible without DNA. This CDR3 region has 15 residues. CDR1 is LGHNA and CDR2 is YSLEER in the germline V gene. The CDR3 loop reads CASSSDGRYTDTQYF.

The rearrangement joins TRBV20-1 to TRBJ2-1; TCRdb designates TRBD1, a call that cannot be tested without DNA. Germline V gene data show CDR1 as DFQATT and CDR2 as SNEGSKA (reference sequence). The CDR3 runs 16 residues. CDR3 amino acids: CSARASGGSSYNERFF.